A single sample is the source of the 2 T cell receptor beta chains below, sequenced in a study of T cell responses to AZD1222 COVID-19 vaccine. Data came from immunoSEQ multiplex PCR; TCRdb stores just in-frame clones and leaves some out. The profile shows more than 60,000 clones, roughly 90% of them singletons. The material was peripheral blood, obtained on day 0 of AZD1222 vaccination. The origin of the receptors is an adult in good health.

This clone has more than one count but fewer than ten. The chain combines TRBV5-6 with TRBJ1-2; D perhaps matches TRBD1 (5 bases). The CDR3 contains 14 residues. V shed 0 bases and J shed 4 bases, with 10 bases lying between them. Per germline, CDR1 SGHDT and CDR2 YYEEEE. The CDR3 region is CASSLVVGPYGYTF. DNA for the CDR3: TGTGCCAGCAGCTTGGTTGTGGGGCCCTATGGCTACACCTTC.

The chain uses TRBV19 and TRBJ2-2, with D possibly matching TRBD1 (6 bases). The CDR3 consists of 13 residues. CDR1 and CDR2 (germline): LNHDA, SQIVND (reference sequence). V lost 8 bases and J 6 bases, leaving 13 bases between the germline ends. The CDR3 region is CASGGDGPGELFF. The CDR3 bases are TGTGCCAGTGGGGGCGACGGTCCCGGGGAGCTGTTTTTT.